This T cell receptor beta chain was observed in a study of cytomegalovirus exposure and HLA in healthy donors. This clone was counted between two and nine times. The antigen remains unidentified. CDR1 is MNHEY, CDR2 SVGAGI, per germline. The V end was cut by 0 bases, the J end by 8 bases, with 13 bases between. The CDR3 is 14 residues long. Whole-study findings and limits: Later work found that TCR association rates differed between HLA loci; DRB1 had the most and HLA-C the fewest. A cluster of highly shared sequence variants was likely a sequencing artifact.

The PCR made use of 60 Vbeta and 13 Jbeta primers. Sequencing was performed with immunoSEQ multiplex PCR; in TCRdb, only in-frame clones are kept and a portion is missing. The repertoire holds around 99,000 clones, with 60% to 70% as singletons. The V gene is TRBV6-5, the J gene TRBJ1-2; maybe TRBD1 (5 bases). Material for sequencing was PBMCs. This TCR derives from a woman between 25 and 40 years old in good health and CMV-seronegative. CDR3 sequence (DNA): TGTGCCAGCAGTTACTCGAGGTCAGGGCGAGGCTACACCTTC. The encoded protein is CASSYSRSGRGYTF.